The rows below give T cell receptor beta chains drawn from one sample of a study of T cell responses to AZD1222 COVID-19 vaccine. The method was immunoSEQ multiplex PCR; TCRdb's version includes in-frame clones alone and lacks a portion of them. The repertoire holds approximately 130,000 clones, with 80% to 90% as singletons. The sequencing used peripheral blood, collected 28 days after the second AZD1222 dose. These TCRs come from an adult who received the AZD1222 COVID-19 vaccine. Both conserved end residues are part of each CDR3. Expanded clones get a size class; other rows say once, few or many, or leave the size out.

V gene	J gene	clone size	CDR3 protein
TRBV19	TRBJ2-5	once	CASSMTGGRETQYF
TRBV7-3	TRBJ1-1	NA	CASSSSGGGNTEAFF
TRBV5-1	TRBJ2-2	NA	CASSLARGSTGELFF
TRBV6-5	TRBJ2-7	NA	CASREGTGIRYEQYF
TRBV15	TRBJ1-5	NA	CATSRAGQGFQPQHF
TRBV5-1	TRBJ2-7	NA	CASSLEGDRTYEQYF
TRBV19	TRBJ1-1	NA	CASTLIQGDTEAFF
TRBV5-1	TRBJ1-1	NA	CASSPDRVVAFF
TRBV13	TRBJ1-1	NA	CASSLGGQGNTEAFF
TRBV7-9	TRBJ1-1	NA	CASSLVLNTEAFF
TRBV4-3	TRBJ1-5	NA	CASSRDRGLGQPQHF
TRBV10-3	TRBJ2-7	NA	CAISERRNPLYEQYF
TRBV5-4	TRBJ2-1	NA	CASSSPGLAEYNEQFF
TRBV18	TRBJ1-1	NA	CASSPRQENTEAFF
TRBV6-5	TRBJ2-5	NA	CASSYSGGSAETQYF
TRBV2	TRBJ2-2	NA	CASRQAPTGELFF
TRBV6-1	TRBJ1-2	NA	CASSEGTGGLYGYTF
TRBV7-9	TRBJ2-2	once	CASSRAGSPGELFF